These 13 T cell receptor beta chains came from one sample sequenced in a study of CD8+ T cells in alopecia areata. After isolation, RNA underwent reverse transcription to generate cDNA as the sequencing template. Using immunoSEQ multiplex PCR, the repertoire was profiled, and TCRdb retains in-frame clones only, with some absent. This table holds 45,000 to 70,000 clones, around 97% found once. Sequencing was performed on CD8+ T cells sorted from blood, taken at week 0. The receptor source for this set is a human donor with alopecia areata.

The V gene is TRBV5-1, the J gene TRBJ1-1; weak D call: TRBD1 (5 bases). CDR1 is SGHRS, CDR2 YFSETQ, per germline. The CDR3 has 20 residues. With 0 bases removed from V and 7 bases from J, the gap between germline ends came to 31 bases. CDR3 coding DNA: TGCGCCAGCAGCTTGGGCCGCGGGTATGGGTTGTCGGGGCGAGAGGTTGAAGCTTTCTTT. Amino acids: CASSLGRGYGLSGREVEAFF.

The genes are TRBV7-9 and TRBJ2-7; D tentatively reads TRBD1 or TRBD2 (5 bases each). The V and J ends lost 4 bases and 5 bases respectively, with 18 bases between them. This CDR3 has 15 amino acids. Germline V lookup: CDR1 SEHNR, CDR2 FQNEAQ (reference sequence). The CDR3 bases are TGTGCCAGCAGCTCAACCCTCCAAGGGACCAACGAGCAGTACTTC. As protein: CASSSTLQGTNEQYF.

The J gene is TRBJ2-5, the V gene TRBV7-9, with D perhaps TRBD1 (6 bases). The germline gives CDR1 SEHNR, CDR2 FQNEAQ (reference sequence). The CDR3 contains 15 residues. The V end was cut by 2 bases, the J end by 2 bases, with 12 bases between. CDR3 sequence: CASSLLRTAQETQYF. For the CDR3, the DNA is TGTGCCAGCAGCTTATTAAGGACAGCACAAGAGACCCAGTACTTC.

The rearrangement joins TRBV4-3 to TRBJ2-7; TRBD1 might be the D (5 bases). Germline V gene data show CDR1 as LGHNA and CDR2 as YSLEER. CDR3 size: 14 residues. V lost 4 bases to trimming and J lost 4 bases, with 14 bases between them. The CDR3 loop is CASSPNPQGYEQYF. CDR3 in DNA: TGCGCCAGCAGCCCCAACCCCCAGGGTTACGAGCAGTACTTC.

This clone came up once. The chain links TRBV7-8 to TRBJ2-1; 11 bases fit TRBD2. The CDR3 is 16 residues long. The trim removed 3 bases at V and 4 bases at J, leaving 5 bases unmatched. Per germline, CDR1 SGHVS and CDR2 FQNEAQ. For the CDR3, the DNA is TGTGCCAGCAGCTTCTCTAGCGGGGGGCATTACAATGAGCAGTTCTTC. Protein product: CASSFSSGGHYNEQFF.

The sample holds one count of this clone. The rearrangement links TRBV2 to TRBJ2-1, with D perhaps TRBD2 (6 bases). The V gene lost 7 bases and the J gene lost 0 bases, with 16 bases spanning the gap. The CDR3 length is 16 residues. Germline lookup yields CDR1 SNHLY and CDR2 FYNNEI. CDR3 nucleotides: TGTGCCAGCACCCGAACTAGCTCCTACTCCTACAATGAGCAGTTCTTC. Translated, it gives CASTRTSSYSYNEQFF.

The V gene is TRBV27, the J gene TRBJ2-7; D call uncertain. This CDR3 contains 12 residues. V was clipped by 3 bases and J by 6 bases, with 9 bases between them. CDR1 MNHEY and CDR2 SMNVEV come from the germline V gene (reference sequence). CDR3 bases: TGTGCCAGCAGTTTCATATCGGGCGAGCAGTACTTC. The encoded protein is CASSFISGEQYF.

CDR3 in amino acids: CSVEGFQGEAFF. CDR3 nucleotide sequence: TGCAGCGTTGAAGGTTTCCAGGGTGAAGCTTTCTTT. The rearrangement joins TRBV29-1 to TRBJ1-1, with D tentatively TRBD1 (5 bases). The CDR3 loop spans 12 amino acids. With 1 base removed from V and 7 bases from J, the gap between germline ends came to 10 bases. Per the germline V gene, CDR1 is SQVTM and CDR2 is ANQGSEA.

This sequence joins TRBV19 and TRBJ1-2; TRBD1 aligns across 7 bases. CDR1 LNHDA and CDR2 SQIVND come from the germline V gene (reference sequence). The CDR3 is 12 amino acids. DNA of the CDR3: TGTGCTCGGACAGGACATTGGTATGGCTACACCTTC. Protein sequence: CARTGHWYGYTF. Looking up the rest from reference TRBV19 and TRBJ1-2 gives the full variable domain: DGGITQSPKYLFRKEGQNVTLSCEQNLNHDAMYWYRQDPGQGLRLIYYSQIVNDFQKGDIAEGYSVSREKKESFPLTVTSAQKNPTAFYLCARTGHWYGYTFGSGTRLTVV.

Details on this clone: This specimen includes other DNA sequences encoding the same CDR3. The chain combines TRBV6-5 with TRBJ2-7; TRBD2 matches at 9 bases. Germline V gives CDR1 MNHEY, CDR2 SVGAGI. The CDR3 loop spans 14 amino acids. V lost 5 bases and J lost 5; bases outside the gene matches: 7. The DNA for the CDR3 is TGTGCCAGCAGTCAGATAGCGGGGGAGGACGAGCAGTACTTC. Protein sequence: CASSQIAGEDEQYF.

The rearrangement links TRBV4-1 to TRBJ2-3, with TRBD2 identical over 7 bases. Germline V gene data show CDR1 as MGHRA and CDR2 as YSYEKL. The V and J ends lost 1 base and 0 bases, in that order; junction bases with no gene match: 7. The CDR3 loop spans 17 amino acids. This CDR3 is CASSQGISGTSTDTQYF. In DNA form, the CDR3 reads TGCGCCAGCAGCCAAGGTATAAGCGGGACTAGCACAGATACGCAGTATTTT.

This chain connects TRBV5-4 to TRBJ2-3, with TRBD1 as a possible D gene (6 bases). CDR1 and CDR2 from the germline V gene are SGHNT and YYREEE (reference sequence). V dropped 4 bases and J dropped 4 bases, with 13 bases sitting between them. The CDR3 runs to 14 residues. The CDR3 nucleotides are TGTGCCAGCAGCCCGATGGGGGCCGCAGATACGCAGTATTTT. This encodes CASSPMGAADTQYF.

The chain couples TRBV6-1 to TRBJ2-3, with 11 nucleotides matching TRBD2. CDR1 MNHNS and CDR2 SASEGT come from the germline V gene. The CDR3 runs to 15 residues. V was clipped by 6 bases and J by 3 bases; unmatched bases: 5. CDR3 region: CASRSGLAGTDTQYF. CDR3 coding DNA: TGTGCCAGCAGGAGTGGACTAGCGGGTACAGATACGCAGTATTTT.